This T cell receptor beta chain was sequenced for a study of T cells in Graves' hyperthyroidism and ophthalmopathy. The CDR3 runs to 13 residues. In germline, CDR1 is DFQATT, CDR2 SNEGSKA (reference sequence). The V end was cut by 2 bases, the J end by 5 bases, with 13 bases between. This clonotype has ten or more counts. RNA transcripts provided the source from which TCR beta CDR3 regions were amplified. Researchers ran a first-round RT-PCR on the TCR CDR3 using the HTBI primer set. From the multiplex PCR reads, TCRdb called clonotypes with MiXCR, one entry per CDR3 protein. The sample has hundreds of thousands of distinct CDR3 sequences; 15% to 19% are singletons.

The chain couples TRBV20-1 to TRBJ2-7; perhaps TRBD2 as D (7 bases). This clonotype was obtained from a woman aged 18-29 years with Graves' hyperthyroidism. What was sequenced was blood. CDR3 nucleotides: TGCAGTGCTAGACGTGGCGGGGGCCACGAGCAGTACTTC. As protein: CSARRGGGHEQYF.